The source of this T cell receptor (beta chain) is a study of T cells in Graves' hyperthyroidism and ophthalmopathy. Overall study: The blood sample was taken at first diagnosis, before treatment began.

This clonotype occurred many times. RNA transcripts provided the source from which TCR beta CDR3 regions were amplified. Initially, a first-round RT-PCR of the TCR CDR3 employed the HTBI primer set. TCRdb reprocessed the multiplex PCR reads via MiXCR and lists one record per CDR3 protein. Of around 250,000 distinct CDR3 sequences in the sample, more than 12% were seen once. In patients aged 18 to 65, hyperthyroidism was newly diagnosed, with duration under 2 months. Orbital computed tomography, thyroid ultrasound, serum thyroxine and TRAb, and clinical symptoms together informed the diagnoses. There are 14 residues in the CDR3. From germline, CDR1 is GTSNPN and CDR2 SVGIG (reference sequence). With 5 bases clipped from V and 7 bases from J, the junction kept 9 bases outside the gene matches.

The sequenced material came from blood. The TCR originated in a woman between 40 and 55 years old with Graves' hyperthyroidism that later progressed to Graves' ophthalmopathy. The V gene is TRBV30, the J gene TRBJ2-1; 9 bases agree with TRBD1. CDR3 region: CAWAMGTGLNEQFF. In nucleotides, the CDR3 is TGTGCCTGGGCCATGGGGACAGGGTTGAATGAGCAGTTCTTC.